This T cell receptor (beta chain) was sequenced in a study of identical twins (dated by TCRdb to the mid-2010s). For context, the study as a whole: To test whether fetal clonotypes persist, the study used deep sequencing on TCR alpha and beta repertoires from monozygotic twins, unrelated adults of various ages, and cord blood. To rule out contamination, replicate twin experiments were performed at different times with different library preparation protocols.

As to this clonotype: Its specific antigen is unknown. The missing conserved phenylalanine or tryptophan at the end of this CDR3 makes a read error likely.

The paper's findings and limits, for the study overall: Because the same donors could not be followed over many years, conclusions were based on cross-sectional statistical analysis. Excess twin sharing in beta out-of-frame sequences was weaker because fewer shared sequences lowered the signal-to-noise ratio. Out-of-frame TCR alpha sharing in monozygotic twins was systematically underestimated by recombination models, whereas sharing between unrelated individuals was in agreement with the recombination models. Compared with coincidental sharing between unrelated individuals, out-of-frame TCR alpha sequences shared between twins showed an excess of sequences with low generation probability. Abundant cord blood beta clonotypes had fewer insertions, young adult naive repertoires showed a similar but weaker trend, and memory repertoires showed no such trend. Invariant T cells such as MAIT and iNKT could partly confound zero-insertion analyses, although diverse VJ usage argued against such confounding for most clonotypes.

The library was produced with 5' RACE. Sequencing instrument: Illumina HiSeq 2000. A universal primer binding site was added through template switching, and the final cDNA carried a unique molecular identifier so that TCR cDNA molecules could be counted accurately. Specific primers in the conserved constant-segment region were used to synthesize first-strand cDNA for the TCR alpha and beta chains. Each cDNA library was double barcoded, with a SMART-Mk sample barcode plus Illumina barcodes, to control for contamination. Two successive PCR steps introduced TruSeq adapter sequences along with Illumina sample barcodes. The TCR alpha and beta cDNA libraries were sequenced on the Illumina HiSeq platform using custom primers. The authors processed their data as follows. MiGEC processed the raw reads to extract unique molecular identifiers, while MiXCR was used to determine the CDR3 positions. Recombination models were inferred per individual with the repgenHMM and IGoR tools using an EM algorithm. Shared clonotype analysis was performed with the tcR package in R, normalizing sharing by the product of cloneset sizes. To study raw recombination without the effects of thymic and clonal selection, out-of-frame nonproductive sequences were analyzed. TCRdb itself trimmed the public reads at Q25 with fastp, ran MiXCR and retained productive beta chains. Each entry is one CDR3 protein sequence, shown with its most common DNA and genes. The V and J calls reflect TCRdb's pipeline rather than the authors' work. The sample includes 120,000 to 150,000 distinct CDR3 sequences, with roughly 3.2% observed a single time. Of the sample, 8.1% falls within the top ten clones.

Every donor was a healthy Caucasian. Miltenyi CD45RO+ enrichment and human naive T-cell isolation kits were used to isolate memory (CD45RO+) and naive T cells from PBMC. V loses 8 bases of germline sequence and J loses 8 bases, and the interval between the two ends is 13 bases. The CDR3 sequence runs 12 residues, both termini included. The read is trimmed to its CDR3 DNA, 36 bases read in frame from base 1. The CDR1 and CDR2 encoded by the germline V gene (reference sequence) are GTSNPN and SVGIG. This chain joins TRBV30 to TRBJ1-6; TRBD1 is perhaps the D gene, given 6 matching bases. The sequenced material came from memory T cells sorted from blood. The sample's cell subset or site label, decoded: CD45RO+ enriched T cells. The TCR sequence derives from a man between 18 and 35 years old in good health. CDR3 loop: CASDRLDSPLHY. The DNA is TGTGCCAGCGACAGGCTGGATTCACCCCTCCACTAT.